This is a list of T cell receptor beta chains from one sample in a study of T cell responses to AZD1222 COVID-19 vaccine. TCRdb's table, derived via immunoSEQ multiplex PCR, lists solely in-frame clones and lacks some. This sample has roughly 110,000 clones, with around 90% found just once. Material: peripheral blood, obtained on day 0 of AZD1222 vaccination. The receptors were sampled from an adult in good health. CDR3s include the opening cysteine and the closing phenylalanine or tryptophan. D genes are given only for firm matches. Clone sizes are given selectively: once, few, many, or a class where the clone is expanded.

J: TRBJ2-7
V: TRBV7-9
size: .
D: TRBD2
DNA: TGTGCCAGCAGCTTAGAGGCTAGCGGGAGACTTGAGCAGTACTTC
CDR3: CASSLEASGRLEQYF

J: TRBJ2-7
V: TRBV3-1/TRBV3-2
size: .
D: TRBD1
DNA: TGTGCCAGCAGCCCCCTTAGTGGACAGGGTCATTACGAGCAGTACTTC
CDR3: CASSPLSGQGHYEQYF

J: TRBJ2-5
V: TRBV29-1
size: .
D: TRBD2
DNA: TGCAGCGTTGAGACTAGCGGGAGAGGAGAGACCCAGTACTTC
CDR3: CSVETSGRGETQYF

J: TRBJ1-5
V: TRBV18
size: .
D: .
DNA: TGTGCCAGCTCACCACGTCCAGAACGCCCGGGAAGCAATCAGCCCCAGCATTTT
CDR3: CASSPRPERPGSNQPQHF

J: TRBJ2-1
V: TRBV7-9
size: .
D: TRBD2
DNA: TGTGCCAGCAGCGCAGACTCTAGCGGGAGGGTGTATGAGCAGTTCTTC
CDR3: CASSADSSGRVYEQFF

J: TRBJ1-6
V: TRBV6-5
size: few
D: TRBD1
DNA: TGTGCCAGCAGCTTGGGGACAGCCTCACCCCTCCACTTT
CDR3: CASSLGTASPLHF

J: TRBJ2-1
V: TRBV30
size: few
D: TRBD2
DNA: TGTGCCTGGAATGACGGGAGGGCCGATGAGCAGTTCTTC
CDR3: CAWNDGRADEQFF

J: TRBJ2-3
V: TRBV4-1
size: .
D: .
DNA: TGCGCCAGCAGCCAAGAGTCAACAGCTTTTAGCACAGATACGCAGTATTTT
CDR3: CASSQESTAFSTDTQYF

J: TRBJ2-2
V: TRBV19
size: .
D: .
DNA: TGTGCCAGTCCCGGACAGCAAGGGAGGAACACCGGGGAGCTGTTTTTT
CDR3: CASPGQQGRNTGELFF

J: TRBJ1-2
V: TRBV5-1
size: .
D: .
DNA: TGCGCCAGCAGCTCTGGGGGATCCCATACGGGTGGCTACACCTTC
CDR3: CASSSGGSHTGGYTF

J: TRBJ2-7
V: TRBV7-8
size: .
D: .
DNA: TGTGCCAGCAGCCCTTCCCGACTCCCTCCCTACGAGCAGTACTTC
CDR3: CASSPSRLPPYEQYF

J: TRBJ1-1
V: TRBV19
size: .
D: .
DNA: TGTGCCAGTAGTTCAGGGTTAGGGACCACTGAAGCTTTCTTT
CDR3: CASSSGLGTTEAFF

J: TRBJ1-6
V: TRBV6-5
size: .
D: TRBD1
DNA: TGTGCCAGCCGGGACAGTCATAATTCACCCCTCCACTTT
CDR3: CASRDSHNSPLHF

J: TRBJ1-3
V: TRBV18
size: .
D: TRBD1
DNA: TGTGCCAGCTCACCGCGGACAGGAAGCTCTGGAAACACCATATATTTT
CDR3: CASSPRTGSSGNTIYF

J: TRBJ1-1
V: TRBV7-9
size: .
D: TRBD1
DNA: TGTGCCAGCAGCGAATACAGGGGGTTCAACACTGAAGCTTTCTTT
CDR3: CASSEYRGFNTEAFF

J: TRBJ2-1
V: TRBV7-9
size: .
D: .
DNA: TGTGCCAGCAGCGCACAGGGATCAAGCTACAATGAGCAGTTCTTC
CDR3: CASSAQGSSYNEQFF

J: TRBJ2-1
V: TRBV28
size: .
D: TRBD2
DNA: TGTGCCAGCAGTTTATTGGCTAGCGGGAGAGACAATGAGCAGTTCTTC
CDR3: CASSLLASGRDNEQFF

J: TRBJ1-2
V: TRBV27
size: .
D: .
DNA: TGTGCCAGCAGTCCAACAGAGAACTATGGCTACACCTTC
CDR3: CASSPTENYGYTF

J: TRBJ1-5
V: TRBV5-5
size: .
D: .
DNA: TGTGCCAGCAGCTTTAAACAGGGAACGGGCGTGGGTCAGCCCCAGCATTTT
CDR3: CASSFKQGTGVGQPQHF

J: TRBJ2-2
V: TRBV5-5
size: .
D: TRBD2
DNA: TGTGCCAGCAGCTTGAGCCTGACTAGCGGGAGGGGCACCGGGGAGCTGTTTTTT
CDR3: CASSLSLTSGRGTGELFF

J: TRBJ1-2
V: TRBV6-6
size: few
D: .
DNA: TGTGCCAGCAGTTACTCGGGGGTTCAGGGCTACACCTTC
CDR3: CASSYSGVQGYTF

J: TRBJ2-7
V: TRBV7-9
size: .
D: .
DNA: TGTGCCAGCAGCAGGGACTTGGAGCAGTACTTC
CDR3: CASSRDLEQYF

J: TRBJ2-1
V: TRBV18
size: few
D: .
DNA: TGTGCCAGCTCACCAGTGACGGCCTCCTACAATGAGCAGTTCTTC
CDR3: CASSPVTASYNEQFF

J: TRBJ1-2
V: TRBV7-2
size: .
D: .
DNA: TGTGCCAGCAGCCCCTCGGGATCTGGGGTTGGGGGCTACACCTTC
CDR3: CASSPSGSGVGGYTF

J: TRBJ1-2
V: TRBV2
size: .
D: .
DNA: TGTGCCAGCAATGTGGTGGGGCAGGGCTATGGCTACACCTTC
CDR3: CASNVVGQGYGYTF

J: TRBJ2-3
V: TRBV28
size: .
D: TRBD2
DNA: TGTGCCAGCAGTCCCTCGGGCGGGACTAGCGGGAGAGGAGATACGCAGTATTTT
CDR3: CASSPSGGTSGRGDTQYF

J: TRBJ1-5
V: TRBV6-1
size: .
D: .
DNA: TGTGCCAGCAGTGACGTGGCGGGTGATCAGCCCCAGCATTTT
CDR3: CASSDVAGDQPQHF

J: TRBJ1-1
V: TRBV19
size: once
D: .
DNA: TGTGCCAGTAGTAGGATTCCGGGGGGAAGCACTGAAGCTTTCTTT
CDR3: CASSRIPGGSTEAFF

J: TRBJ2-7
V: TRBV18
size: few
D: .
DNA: TGTGCCAGCTCCGTGAAAATTGGGGCAGGGCAAGGCTCCTACGAGCAGTACTTC
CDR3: CASSVKIGAGQGSYEQYF

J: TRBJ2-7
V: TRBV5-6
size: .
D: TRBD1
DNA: TGTGCCAGCAGCTTGGAGACAGGGAATTACGAGCAGTACTTC
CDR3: CASSLETGNYEQYF

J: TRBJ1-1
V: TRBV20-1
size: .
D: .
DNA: TGCAGTGCTAGTTTCGGCGGGGACACTGAAGCTTTCTTT
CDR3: CSASFGGDTEAFF

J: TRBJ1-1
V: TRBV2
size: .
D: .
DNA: TGTGCCAGCAGTGAAGGGTTTAGGGTTGAAGCTTTCTTT
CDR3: CASSEGFRVEAFF

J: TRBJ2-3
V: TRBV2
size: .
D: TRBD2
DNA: TGTGCCAGCAGTGATCTAGCGGGAGGGAGTTTT
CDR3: CASSDLAGGSF

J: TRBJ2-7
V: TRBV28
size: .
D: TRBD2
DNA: TGTGCCAGCAGTTCCATAGCGGGCCGCTCCTACGAGCAGTACTTC
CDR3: CASSSIAGRSYEQYF

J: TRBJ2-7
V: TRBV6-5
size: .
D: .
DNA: TGTGCCAGCAGTTACTCCAGCGGGCTCTCCTACGAGCAGTACTTC
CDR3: CASSYSSGLSYEQYF

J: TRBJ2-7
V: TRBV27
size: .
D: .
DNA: TGTGCCAGCAGTTTATCGTGGCACAGGGACAACGAGCAGTACTTC
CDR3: CASSLSWHRDNEQYF

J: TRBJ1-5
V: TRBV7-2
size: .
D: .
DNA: TGTGCCAGCAGCCCCTCAGGAGCCAATCAGCCCCAGCATTTT
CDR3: CASSPSGANQPQHF

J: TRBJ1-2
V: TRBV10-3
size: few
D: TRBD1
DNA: TGTGCCATCAGTTTCCGGGACAGGGGGTCCTTAGGACGGGGCTACACCTTC
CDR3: CAISFRDRGSLGRGYTF

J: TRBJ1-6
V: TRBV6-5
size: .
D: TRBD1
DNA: TGTGCCAGCAGTCTCTCGACAGGGGGGAATTCACCCCTCCACTTT
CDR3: CASSLSTGGNSPLHF

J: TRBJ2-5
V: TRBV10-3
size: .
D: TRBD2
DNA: TGTGCCATCAGTGAGTCTCTACCTAGCGGGACGACGTCAGAGACCCAGTACTTC
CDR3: CAISESLPSGTTSETQYF

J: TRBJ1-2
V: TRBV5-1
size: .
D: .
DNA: TGCGCCAGCAGCTTGGCCGGGGACTATGGCTACACCTTC
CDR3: CASSLAGDYGYTF

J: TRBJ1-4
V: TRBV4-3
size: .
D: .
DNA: TGCGCCAGCAGTCTATATCAGGGGGAAAAACTGTTTTTT
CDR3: CASSLYQGEKLFF

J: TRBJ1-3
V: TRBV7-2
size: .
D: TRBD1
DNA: TGTGCCAGCAGCCCTACAACAGGGGTCCCTGGAAACACCATATATTTT
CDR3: CASSPTTGVPGNTIYF

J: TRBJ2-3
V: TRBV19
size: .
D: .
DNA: TGTGCCAGCTCCAGGGGCCCCCCCTCCACAGATACGCAGTATTTT
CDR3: CASSRGPPSTDTQYF

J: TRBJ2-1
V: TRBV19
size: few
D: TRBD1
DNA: TGTGCCAGTAGTTATTCAGGGGGCGGTTTAAATAGTCCGTTCTTC
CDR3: CASSYSGGGLNSPFF

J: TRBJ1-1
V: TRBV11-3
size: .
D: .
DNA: TGTGCCAGCAGCCTTAGAGCGGGCACTGAAGCTTTCTTT
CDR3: CASSLRAGTEAFF

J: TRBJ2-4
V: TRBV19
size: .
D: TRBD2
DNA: TGTGCCAGTAGCCCTCTAGCGGGGCTAGCCAAAAACATTCAGTACTTC
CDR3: CASSPLAGLAKNIQYF

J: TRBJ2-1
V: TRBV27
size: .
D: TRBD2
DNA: TGTGCCAGCAGCCTCCAGGTGGCGGGAGGTTACAATGAGCAGTTCTTC
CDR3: CASSLQVAGGYNEQFF

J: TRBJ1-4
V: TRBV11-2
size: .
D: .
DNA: TGTGCCAGCAGCCTAGGGACCACTAATGAAAAACTGTTTTTT
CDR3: CASSLGTTNEKLFF

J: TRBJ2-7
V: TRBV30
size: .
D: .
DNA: TGTGCCTGGAGTGCCCCCATAGGAACACTCTACGAGCAGTACTTC
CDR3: CAWSAPIGTLYEQYF

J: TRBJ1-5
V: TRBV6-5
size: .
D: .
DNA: TGTGCCAGCAGAGCCACATCTACCAATCAGCCCCAGCATTTT
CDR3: CASRATSTNQPQHF

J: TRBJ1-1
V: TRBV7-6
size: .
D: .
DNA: TGTGCCAGCAGCTTAGAGGGCGGAATGAACACTGAAGCTTTCTTT
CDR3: CASSLEGGMNTEAFF

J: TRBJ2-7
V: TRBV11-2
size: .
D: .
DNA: TGTGCCAGCAGAGGAGGGGGCAGGTACGAGCAGTACTTC
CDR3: CASRGGGRYEQYF

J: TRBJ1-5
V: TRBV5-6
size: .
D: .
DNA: TGTGCCAGCAGCTCCCTCCTTTCGGGGGACGGCAATCAGCCCCAGCATTTT
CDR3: CASSSLLSGDGNQPQHF

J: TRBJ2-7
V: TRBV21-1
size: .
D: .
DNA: TGTGCCAGCAGCAAAGTGTTCCTAGCGGGTGGGACGGGGTACTTC
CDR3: CASSKVFLAGGTGYF

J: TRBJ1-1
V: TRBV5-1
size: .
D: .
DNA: TGCGCCAGCAGCTTTAATGGGGGAAACACTGAAGCTTTCTTT
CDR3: CASSFNGGNTEAFF